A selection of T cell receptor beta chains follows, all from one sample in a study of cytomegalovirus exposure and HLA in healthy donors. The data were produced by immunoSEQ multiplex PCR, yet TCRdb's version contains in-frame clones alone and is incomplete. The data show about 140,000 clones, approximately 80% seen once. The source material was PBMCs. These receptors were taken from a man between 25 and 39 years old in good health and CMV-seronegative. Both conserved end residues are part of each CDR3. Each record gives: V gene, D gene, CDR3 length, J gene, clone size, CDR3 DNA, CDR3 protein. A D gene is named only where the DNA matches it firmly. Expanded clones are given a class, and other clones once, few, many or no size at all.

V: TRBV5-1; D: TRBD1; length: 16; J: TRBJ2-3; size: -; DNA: TGCGCCAGCAGCTTGGCCACAGGGGGCAGTACAGATACGCAGTATTTT; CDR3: CASSLATGGSTDTQYF
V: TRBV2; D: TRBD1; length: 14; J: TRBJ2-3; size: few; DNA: TGTGCCAGCAGTGACAGGGGGCTGACAGATACGCAGTATTTT; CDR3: CASSDRGLTDTQYF
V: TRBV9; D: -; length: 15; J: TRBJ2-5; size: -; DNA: TGTGCCAGCAGCGTAGGGGCGGGATGGGTGGAGACCCAGTACTTC; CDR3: CASSVGAGWVETQYF
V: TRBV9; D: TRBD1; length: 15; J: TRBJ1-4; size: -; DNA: TGTGCCAGCAGCGTAAAGGGACAGCCTAATGAAAAACTGTTTTTT; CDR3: CASSVKGQPNEKLFF
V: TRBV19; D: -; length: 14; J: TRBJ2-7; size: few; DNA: TGTGCCAGTAGTATAGGGGGCCAGGGATACGAGCAGTACTTC; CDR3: CASSIGGQGYEQYF
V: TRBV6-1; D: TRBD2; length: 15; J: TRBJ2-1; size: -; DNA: TGTGCCAGCTCGAAGCGGGAGTGGGGAAACAATGAGCAGTTCTTC; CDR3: CASSKREWGNNEQFF
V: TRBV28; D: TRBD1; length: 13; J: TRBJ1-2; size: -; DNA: TGTGCCAGCAGTTCGGGACAGCGCTATGGCTACACCTTC; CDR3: CASSSGQRYGYTF
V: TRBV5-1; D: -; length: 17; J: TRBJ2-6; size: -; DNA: TGCGCCAGCAGCCCCCGTGGGGCGAGCTCTGGGGCCAACGTCCTGACTTTC; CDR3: CASSPRGASSGANVLTF
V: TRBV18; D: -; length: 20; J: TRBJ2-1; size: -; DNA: TGTGCCAGCTCACCACATGAGACAGGATCTAGCGGCCTCTCCTACAATGAGCAGTTCTTC; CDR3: CASSPHETGSSGLSYNEQFF
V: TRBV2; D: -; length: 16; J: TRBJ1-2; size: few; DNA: TGTGCCAGCAGTGAGGGAGTTAGGGAGACGGACTATGGCTACACCTTC; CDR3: CASSEGVRETDYGYTF
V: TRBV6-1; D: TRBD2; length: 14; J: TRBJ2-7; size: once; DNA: TGTGCCACCTTTAGCGGGGGCCTCCCCTACGAGCAGTACTTC; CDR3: CATFSGGLPYEQYF
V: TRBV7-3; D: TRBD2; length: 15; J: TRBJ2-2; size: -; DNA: TGTGCCAGCAGCCCGGGACTAGCGCAAGCCGGGGAGCTGTTTTTT; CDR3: CASSPGLAQAGELFF
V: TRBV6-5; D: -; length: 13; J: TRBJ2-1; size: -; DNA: TGTGCCAGCAGTTACTCGAAGGGGCAGGGGCAGTTCTTC; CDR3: CASSYSKGQGQFF
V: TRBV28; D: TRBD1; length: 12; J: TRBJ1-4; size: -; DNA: TGTGCCAGCAGGACACAGGGGGAAAAACTGTTTTTT; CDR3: CASRTQGEKLFF
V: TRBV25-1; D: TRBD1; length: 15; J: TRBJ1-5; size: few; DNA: TGTGCCAGCAGTGAAGGGACAGGGGATCTTCAGCCCCAGCATTTT; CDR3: CASSEGTGDLQPQHF
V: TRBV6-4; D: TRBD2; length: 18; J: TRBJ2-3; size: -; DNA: TGTGCCAGCAGCTTTTTCCAACGAGCGGGAGGTGGGATAGATACGCAGTATTTT; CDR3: CASSFFQRAGGGIDTQYF
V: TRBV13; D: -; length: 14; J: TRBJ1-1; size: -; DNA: TGTGCCAGCAGCTATCCAAATAGGAACACTGAAGCTTTCTTT; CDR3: CASSYPNRNTEAFF
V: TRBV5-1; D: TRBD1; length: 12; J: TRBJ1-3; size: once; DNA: TGCGCCAGCAGCCCGGGACAGGGAACCATATATTTT; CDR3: CASSPGQGTIYF
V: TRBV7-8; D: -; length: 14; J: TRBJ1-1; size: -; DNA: TGTGCCAGCAGCTTATTAGTTAGCTACACTGAAGCTTTCTTT; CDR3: CASSLLVSYTEAFF
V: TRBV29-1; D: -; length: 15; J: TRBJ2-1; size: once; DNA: TGCAGCGGGGGGTGGGCGGGGGCCTTTTACAATGAGCAGTTCTTC; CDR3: CSGGWAGAFYNEQFF
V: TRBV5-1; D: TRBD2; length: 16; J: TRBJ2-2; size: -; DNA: TGCGCCAGCAGCTTGGCCGGGCTAGCGGTCACCGGGGAGCTGTTTTTT; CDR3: CASSLAGLAVTGELFF
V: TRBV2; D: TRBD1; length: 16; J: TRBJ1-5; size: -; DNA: TGTGCCAGCAGTGATACCGGGACAGGGGGTAATCAGCCCCAGCATTTT; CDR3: CASSDTGTGGNQPQHF
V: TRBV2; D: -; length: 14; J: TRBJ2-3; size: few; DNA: TGTGCCACCAAGGGGGGGGGCAGGCAAGATACGCAGTATTTT; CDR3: CATKGGGRQDTQYF
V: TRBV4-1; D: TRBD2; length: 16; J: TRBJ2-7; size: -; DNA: TGCGCCAGCAGCCAAGAGGGTGAACTAGCGGGTTACGAGCAGTACTTC; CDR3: CASSQEGELAGYEQYF
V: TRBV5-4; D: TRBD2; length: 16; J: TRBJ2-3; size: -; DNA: TGTGCCAGCAGGTGGGCCGGGACTAGCGGCACAGATACGCAGTATTTT; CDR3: CASRWAGTSGTDTQYF
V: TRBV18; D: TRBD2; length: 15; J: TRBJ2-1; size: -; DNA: TGTGCCAGCTCACCCGGGACTAGCGGATACAATGAGCAGTTCTTC; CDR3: CASSPGTSGYNEQFF
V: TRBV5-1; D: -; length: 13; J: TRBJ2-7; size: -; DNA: TGCGCCAGCAGCTTCACCTCTCCTTACGAGCAGTACTTC; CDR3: CASSFTSPYEQYF
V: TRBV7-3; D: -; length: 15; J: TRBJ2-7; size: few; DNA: TGTGCCAGCAGCTTATCGACCGGGGATCAATACGAGCAGTACTTC; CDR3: CASSLSTGDQYEQYF
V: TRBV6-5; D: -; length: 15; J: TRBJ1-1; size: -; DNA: TGTGCCAGCAGTTACTCCGGGAAGGGGGACACTGAAGCTTTCTTT; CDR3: CASSYSGKGDTEAFF
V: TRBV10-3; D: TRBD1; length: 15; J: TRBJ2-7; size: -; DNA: TGTGCCATCAGTGAGGGGACAGGGGGTAGCTACGAGCAGTACTTC; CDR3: CAISEGTGGSYEQYF
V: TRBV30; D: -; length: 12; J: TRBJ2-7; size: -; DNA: TGTGCCTGGAGTAGGTCCGGGGACGAGCAGTACTTC; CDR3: CAWSRSGDEQYF